This T cell receptor beta chain was recorded in a study of cytomegalovirus exposure and HLA in healthy donors (dated by TCRdb to about 2017). Broadly, across the study: According to an earlier analysis of a few hundred of the donors, 150 million to 200 million T cells yielded some 120 million unique TCR beta sequences and approximately 300 Gb of sequence data. High-throughput TCR immunosequencing, statistical association of individual TCRs with disease status, and machine learning were combined to predict cytomegalovirus infection status. An earlier analysis of fewer than 750 of the donors used high-throughput TCR beta sequencing to judge whether each TCR beta V gene segment behaved as functional or pseudogenic. Along with the approximately 670-subject first cohort, a separate validation cohort of approximately 110 different subjects was used. Among 398 genotyped donors of the cohort, an average of 235,054 unique TCR beta nucleotide sequences were sequenced per donor, 15% to 20% of them non-productive. Because of strong linkage in the cohort, four or five DR-DQ haplotypes were treated as single units for association and clustering. Class I and class II HLA loci were covered by the typing at four-digit resolution. The study profiled the T cell repertoires of hundreds of subjects by immunosequencing and related them to cytomegalovirus serostatus. Of the roughly 390 genotyped donors, about 80% fell in the genetic ancestry cluster associated with self-reported Caucasian donors. Donor age, sex, ethnicity and CMV serostatus were compiled together with the repertoire data. Rather than using new phenotypic data, the later analysis identified candidate immune exposures from TCR beta sequences and from how often those sequences occurred across donors. A later genetic analysis used genome-wide SNP genotypes for about three fifths of the 666 donors, treating that subset as a discovery cohort. The number of typed donors differed by locus: 629-630 for A, B, C, DRB1 and DQB1; some 540 for DQA1; 606 for DPA1; and about 470 for DPB1. All discovery cohort repertoires had been generated on a single sequencing platform. A later analysis re-examined previously published TCR beta repertoires from 500 to 700 donors and added high-resolution HLA genotyping to investigate patterns of TCR occurrence. An early release covering roughly 600 HLA-typed donors comprised 250 to 350 gigabases of sequencing data and some 79 million unique TCR sequences. The study was designed to test whether signatures of past pathogen exposure could be identified by cataloging public T cell receptors.

Turning to this clone: What this receptor recognizes is not known. One base away there is no much larger clone; base qualities are not given.

The cohort comprised hundreds of healthy bone marrow donors. All cohort members were sampled while nominally healthy, although unrecorded immune exposures were likely present. The donor was CMV seronegative and was included in the group of several hundred seronegative cohort members. A peripheral blood sample was provided by each donor, and peripheral blood mononuclear cells were used for TCR beta sequencing. Genomic DNA extraction from the blood cell samples was performed with the Qiagen DNeasy Blood Extraction Kit. Study-wide findings and limitations: V-gene and J-gene trimming of TCR beta chains was associated with a missense DCLRE1C variant in a later genetic analysis, and the association was replicated in an independent cohort. In a later genetic analysis, fewer N-insertions in productive TCRs were reported among donors in an Asian-associated ancestry cluster than the roughly 700-donor mean. It was suggested by the authors that the approach could potentially be generalized to other disease states and immunological phenotypes. Broadly in line with IMGT annotations, most TCR beta V segments showed up in productive rearrangements about 87% or about 30% of the time in an earlier analysis of approximately 640 of the donors. Correlated functional status among segregating V segments might reflect linkage disequilibrium, but an unknown experimental factor could not be ruled out. According to a later analysis, parvovirus B19, influenza, CMV and Epstein-Barr virus appeared linked to several top co-occurrence clusters. In vitro tests confirmed that a few of the cytomegalovirus-associated TCR beta chains recognize cytomegalovirus antigens. The only immune exposure information available for the cohort was CMV serostatus. This cohort had only TCR beta chains sequenced, and the lack of alpha or paired-chain data limited which features could be detected. The 87-base-pair reads could not distinguish some IMGT-functional V segments, including TRBV6-2 and TRBV6-3, so those segments were excluded. In a later analysis, most CMV-associated TCR beta chains were found to appear HLA-restricted, with HLA associations seemingly driven largely by CMV exposure. A further reported finding was that TCR beta sequences accurately predicted the HLA-A and HLA-B alleles for most subjects in the first cohort. A later analysis found that TCR association rates varied across HLA loci, with DRB1 alleles showing the most associated TCRs and HLA-C alleles the fewest. Because counts were too low, approximately 15 rarely observed V segments, including chromosome 9 orphons, were excluded from the earlier analysis of fewer than 650 of the donors. The study gave a list of under 200 TCR beta chains associated with cytomegalovirus. A cluster of highly shared sequence variants was judged likely to be a technical artifact of the sequencing pipeline. The classifier was reported to diagnose cytomegalovirus status with high specificity and sensitivity in both the original cohort and the validation cohort. Across donors, most TCR sequences were observed very rarely, whereas some public TCRs were present in many individuals. Because some donors lacked HLA typing at each locus, the association tests relied only on the typed subset. Assigning TCR associations to individual alleles was difficult when HLA alleles, especially DR and DQ, strongly co-occurred. A later analysis found that HLA-associated TCR beta chains were more clonally expanded and had lower generation probabilities than equally common non-associated chains. Sequencing depth was assumed to be roughly uniform across donors in the presence/absence analyses, though that assumption may not hold. At a false discovery rate of 0.05, a later analysis linked 16,951 TCR beta sequences to specific HLA alleles.

The library came from the immunoSEQ multiplex PCR assay. For the multiplex PCR, a mixture combining 60 forward primers for TCR Vbeta segments and 13 reverse primers for TCR Jbeta segments was used. The CDR3 region of rearranged TCR beta genes was amplified from genomic DNA by a multiplex PCR assay. Amplified TCR beta libraries were sequenced as 87-base-pair reads on the Illumina HiSeq System. Turning to the authors' computational methods: A later analysis counted some 74 million unique TCR beta chains across the 500 to 850 repertoires, and roughly 11 million of these chains were shared by at least two donors. To remove PCR and sequencing errors, raw reads were error-corrected and collapsed into unique sequences using a nearest-neighbor algorithm that merged closely related sequences. Alignment of CDR3 sequences to IMGT reference sequences was used to assign V, D and J gene segments. Each retained sequence needed at least a six-nucleotide match to both a V gene segment and a J gene segment. Rearrangements were classified as productive when the CDR3 lacked stop codons and remained in frame with V and J, and all other rearrangements were classified as non-productive. CDR3 was defined according to IMGT convention as the region running from the second conserved V-encoded cysteine to the conserved J-encoded phenylalanine. Sequences without an unambiguous match to a single V gene segment were excluded from the earlier analysis of about 630 of the donors. An earlier analysis of about 590 of the donors classified V segments as functional when productive rearrangements were above 56.7% and as segregating when the standard deviation between donors was above 5%. A statistical classification framework was developed to diagnose cytomegalovirus status using the catalog of TCR beta chain sequences. In a later analysis, V and J genes were assigned by comparing TCR nucleotide sequences against IMGT/GENE-DB human TR gene sequences. The TCRdist pipeline was used in a later analysis to assign CDR3 sequences and most-parsimonious VDJ recombination scenarios. In a later analysis, each TCR beta chain was defined by its CDR3 amino acid sequence together with its V-gene family, and reads without a unique V-gene family were excluded. In a later analysis, around 650 highly shared, low-generation-probability nucleotide sequences were removed to address suspected cross-contamination and a sequencing artifact. In a later analysis, a clonal expansion index for each public chain was calculated from normalized within-repertoire ranks of inferred template counts. Generation probabilities in a later analysis came from a VDJ recombination model fitted to out-of-frame rearrangements, and those results were checked against IGoR. Hypergeometric tests were used in a later analysis to score TCR-TCR, TCR-HLA and TCR-CMV co-occurrence, with a repertoire-size bias correction applied to the TCR pairs. To estimate false discovery rates, a later analysis permuted the HLA or CMV assignments 20 times. In a later analysis, co-occurring TCRs were grouped using DBSCAN, and TCRdist sequence similarity was added for clustering within HLA-allele-positive subsets. Repertoires with fewer than 30,000 or more than 120,000 public chains, plus five repertoires with anomalous nucleotide sharing, were excluded from co-occurrence clustering. This is the immuneACCESS table as TCRdb keeps it, with only in-frame sequences that have V and J called. A part of the clones is gone; compared with another copy, unresolved V genes explain less than half, and the rest is unexplained. The V and J calls and the clone size are those of that table, but D and trimming were determined from the DNA. Here the sample has 150,000 to 180,000 clones; over 65% occur a single time. 2.1% of the sample is taken by the ten largest.

The CDR3 runs 15 amino acids, cysteine and phenylalanine included. CDR3 DNA only is kept here, 45 bases in frame from base 1. For CDR1 and CDR2, the germline V gene lists SGDLS and YYNGEE. V ends up 0 bases short and J 7 bases short, with an unmatched junction base count of 8. This receptor chain uses TRBV9 and TRBJ1-2; 8 nucleotides in the junction match TRBD1. The receptor's source is a man aged 30 to 45 in good health and CMV-seronegative. The sequencing input was PBMCs. For the CDR3, the sequence is CASSVETGEFAGYTF. The DNA is as follows: TGTGCCAGCAGCGTAGAGACAGGGGAATTTGCTGGCTACACCTTC.